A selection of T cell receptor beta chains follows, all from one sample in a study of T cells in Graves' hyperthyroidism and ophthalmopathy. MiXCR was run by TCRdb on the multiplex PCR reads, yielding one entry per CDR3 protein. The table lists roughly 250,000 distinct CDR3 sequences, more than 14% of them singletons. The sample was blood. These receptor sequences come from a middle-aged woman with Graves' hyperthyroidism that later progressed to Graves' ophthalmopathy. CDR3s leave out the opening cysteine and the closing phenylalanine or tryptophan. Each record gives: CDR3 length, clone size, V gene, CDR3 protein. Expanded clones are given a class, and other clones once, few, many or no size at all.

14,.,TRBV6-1,ASSGETSGTSDTQY
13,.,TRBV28,ASSYRLSNTGELF
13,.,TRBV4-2,ASSSGTSPTDTQY
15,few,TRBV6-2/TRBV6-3,ASRERGQGLSNQPQH
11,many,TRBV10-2,ASRGSGSYEQY
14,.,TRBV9,ASSVGELSSYNEQF
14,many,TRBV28,ASSLCDRTENEKLF
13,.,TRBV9,ASSDLGQGGQPQH
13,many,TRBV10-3,AITRTGGPTDTQY
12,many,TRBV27,ASKESGTERPLH
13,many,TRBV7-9,ASRPGTRLGEDQY
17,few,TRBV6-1,ASTDRWASGRVGTDTQY
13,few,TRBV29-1,SVETTSESSYEQY
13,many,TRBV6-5,ASSYFPAGDYGYT
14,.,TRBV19,ASSIVAGDGSDTQY
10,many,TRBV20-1,SARQPGYGYT
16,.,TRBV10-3,AISEGTSGRAIGETQY
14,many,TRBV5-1,ASSLGQGASGYGYT
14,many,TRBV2,ASSEGLLIAKNIQY
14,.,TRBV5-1,ASSFREGSLGNTIY
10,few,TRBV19,ASSIWGYEQY
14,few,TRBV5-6,ASSLGLAGAKNIQY